A single sample gave rise to the 3 T cell receptor beta chains below, sequenced in a study of blood T cell repertoires in COVID-19. Clones were read by immunoSEQ multiplex PCR, and TCRdb kept only the in-frame ones, dropping some. Of around 59,000 clones in the sample, over 80% were seen once. The sample consisted of peripheral blood. The receptors come from a man in his sixties with acute or convalescent COVID-19.

V and J are TRBV24-1 and TRBJ2-1; 11 bases map to TRBD2. Germline loops: CDR1 KGHDR, CDR2 SFDVKD. V shed 4 bases and J 7 bases; nucleotides not matched to a gene: 5. The CDR3 extends over 15 amino acids. The CDR3 spells CATSEGSSGRNEQFF. The CDR3 bases are TGTGCCACCAGTGAAGGGTCTAGCGGGAGGAATGAGCAGTTCTTC.

This chain uses TRBV28 with TRBJ2-7; 15 bases agree with TRBD2. The CDR3 has 18 amino acids. Germline V gene data show CDR1 as MDHEN and CDR2 as SYDVKM. With V trimmed by 5 bases and J by 5 bases, 13 bases remained unmatched. The CDR3 region is CASSLTGTSGRTEDEQYF. CDR3 sequence (DNA): TGTGCCAGCAGTCTTACCGGGACTAGCGGGAGGACGGAGGACGAGCAGTACTTC. The variable domain in full, completed from reference TRBV28 and TRBJ2-7, reads DVKVTQSSRYLVKRTGEKVFLECVQDMDHENMFWYRQDPGLGLRLIYFSYDVKMKEKGDIPEGYSVSREKKERFSLILESASTNQTSMYLCASSLTGTSGRTEDEQYFGPGTRLTVT.

The V gene is TRBV20-1, the J gene TRBJ1-2; D uncertain. The V end lost 3 bases, the J end lost 4 bases, and 12 bases lay between the germline ends. Germline CDR1 and CDR2: DFQATT and SNEGSKA (reference sequence). The CDR3 spans 13 residues. CDR3 nucleotides: TGCAGTGCTAGTAAGGGAGCGGCCTATGGCTACACCTTC. Its translation is CSASKGAAYGYTF.